A selection of T cell receptor beta chains follows, all from one sample in a study of blood T cells in healthy people across ages. TCRdb itself ran the 5' RACE reads through MiXCR, one entry per CDR3 protein. The sample lists approximately 780,000 distinct CDR3 sequences, under 30% occurring once. These same records also appear under a second study, on T cells of mothers and their children.

Sequencing was carried out using blood. These receptors all stem from a boy between 10 and 17 years old in good health. Each CDR3 is given with its conserved first and last residue. The order of the fields is D gene, clone size, J gene, V gene, CDR3 DNA, CDR3 protein. The D gene is left open where the match is weak. Size is stated for part of the rows, as once, few or many counts, or as a class when the clone is expanded.

d_call: TRBD2
clone_size: few
j_call: TRBJ2-7
v_call: TRBV5-1
cdr3_nt: TGCGCCAGCAGCTTGGAATCGGCGGGGGGGCCCTACGAGCAGTACTTC
cdr3_aa: CASSLESAGGPYEQYF

d_call: TRBD1
clone_size: -
j_call: TRBJ1-1
v_call: TRBV20-1
cdr3_nt: TGCAGTGCCCAATTTGACAGGGGGGGTGAAGCTTTCTTT
cdr3_aa: CSAQFDRGGEAFF

d_call: -
clone_size: -
j_call: TRBJ2-5
v_call: TRBV7-7
cdr3_nt: TGTGCCAGCAGCGCCCCCGGGACAGAGACCCAGTACTTC
cdr3_aa: CASSAPGTETQYF

d_call: TRBD2
clone_size: -
j_call: TRBJ2-1
v_call: TRBV12-3/TRBV12-4
cdr3_nt: TGTGCCAGCAGTCCGGGACTAGCGGGGGGGCTAGGATACAATGAGCAGTTCTTC
cdr3_aa: CASSPGLAGGLGYNEQFF

d_call: TRBD1
clone_size: once
j_call: TRBJ1-4
v_call: TRBV12-3/TRBV12-4
cdr3_nt: TGTGCCAGCAGTTTAGCGCTGGGACAGGGAAATGAAAAACTGTTTTTT
cdr3_aa: CASSLALGQGNEKLFF

d_call: -
clone_size: once
j_call: TRBJ1-1
v_call: TRBV28
cdr3_nt: TGTGCCAGCAGTAACAGAGCGACGAACACTGAAGCTTTCTTT
cdr3_aa: CASSNRATNTEAFF

d_call: -
clone_size: -
j_call: TRBJ1-1
v_call: TRBV6-1
cdr3_nt: TGTGCCACCGTGTGGGGGAACACTGAAGCTTTCTTT
cdr3_aa: CATVWGNTEAFF

d_call: -
clone_size: few
j_call: TRBJ2-6
v_call: TRBV15
cdr3_nt: TGTGCCACCAGGAACAGGGTGGGAGGCTCTGGGGCCAACGTCCTGACTTTC
cdr3_aa: CATRNRVGGSGANVLTF

d_call: -
clone_size: -
j_call: TRBJ1-2
v_call: TRBV3-1
cdr3_nt: TGTGCCAGCAGCCAAGGAGGGTTGAGGAGTCGGGGCTACACCTTC
cdr3_aa: CASSQGGLRSRGYTF

d_call: -
clone_size: few
j_call: TRBJ2-7
v_call: TRBV12-3/TRBV12-4
cdr3_nt: TGTGCCAGCAGTCTCGGACCTGCGGGGGAGCAGTACTTC
cdr3_aa: CASSLGPAGEQYF

d_call: TRBD1
clone_size: -
j_call: TRBJ2-1
v_call: TRBV4-2
cdr3_nt: TGTGCCAGCAGCCAAGATGGAGGGACAGGGAAGGTCTACTCCTACAATGAGCAGTTCTTC
cdr3_aa: CASSQDGGTGKVYSYNEQFF

d_call: TRBD2
clone_size: -
j_call: TRBJ2-1
v_call: TRBV10-3
cdr3_nt: TGTGCCATCAGCTCGGGACTAGCGGGAGGAAGCGTAGGTGAGCAGTTCTTC
cdr3_aa: CAISSGLAGGSVGEQFF

d_call: TRBD2
clone_size: -
j_call: TRBJ2-4
v_call: TRBV9
cdr3_nt: TGTGCCAGCAGCGAAAGCGGGGGGGCCTTAAACATTCAGTACTTC
cdr3_aa: CASSESGGALNIQYF

d_call: -
clone_size: -
j_call: TRBJ1-3
v_call: TRBV5-1
cdr3_nt: TGCGCCAGCAGCTTCGGGGGGAACTCTGGAAACACCATATATTTT
cdr3_aa: CASSFGGNSGNTIYF

d_call: -
clone_size: few
j_call: TRBJ1-6
v_call: TRBV7-9
cdr3_nt: TGTGCCAGCAGCCCAGGATTGGCGGGGATCACCCTCCACTTT
cdr3_aa: CASSPGLAGITLHF

d_call: -
clone_size: -
j_call: TRBJ2-7
v_call: TRBV20-1
cdr3_nt: TGCAGTGCTAGAGAGAAGGGGGACGAGCAGTACTTC
cdr3_aa: CSAREKGDEQYF

d_call: -
clone_size: -
j_call: TRBJ2-2
v_call: TRBV6-5
cdr3_nt: TGTGCCAGCAGTTACTCACCAGGGAACACCGGGGAGCTGTTTTTT
cdr3_aa: CASSYSPGNTGELFF

d_call: -
clone_size: -
j_call: TRBJ2-1
v_call: TRBV10-3
cdr3_nt: TGTGCCATCAGTGAGTCCGAGCAATTACACGATGAGCAGTTCTTC
cdr3_aa: CAISESEQLHDEQFF

d_call: -
clone_size: few
j_call: TRBJ1-3
v_call: TRBV5-5
cdr3_nt: TGTGCCAGCAGCTTTGGACAGGGAAACACCATATATTTT
cdr3_aa: CASSFGQGNTIYF

d_call: -
clone_size: -
j_call: TRBJ2-2
v_call: TRBV29-1
cdr3_nt: TGCAGCATCCGGGACACGAACACCGGGGAGCTGTTTTTT
cdr3_aa: CSIRDTNTGELFF

d_call: TRBD1
clone_size: -
j_call: TRBJ2-5
v_call: TRBV28
cdr3_nt: TGTGCCAGCAGTTCGCCCGGGACAGGGGAGAGGGAGACCCAGTACTTC
cdr3_aa: CASSSPGTGERETQYF

d_call: -
clone_size: once
j_call: TRBJ2-1
v_call: TRBV30
cdr3_nt: TGTGCCTTGTCTGAGGGTAATGAGCAGTTCTTC
cdr3_aa: CALSEGNEQFF

d_call: TRBD1
clone_size: many
j_call: TRBJ1-6
v_call: TRBV3-1
cdr3_nt: TGTGCCAGCAGCCTCTGGAGGGGGCGCGGGTCACCCCTCCACTTT
cdr3_aa: CASSLWRGRGSPLHF

d_call: -
clone_size: -
j_call: TRBJ2-2
v_call: TRBV6-5
cdr3_nt: TGTGCCAGCAGTTACAGTAGGTGGACCGGGGAGCTGTTTTTT
cdr3_aa: CASSYSRWTGELFF